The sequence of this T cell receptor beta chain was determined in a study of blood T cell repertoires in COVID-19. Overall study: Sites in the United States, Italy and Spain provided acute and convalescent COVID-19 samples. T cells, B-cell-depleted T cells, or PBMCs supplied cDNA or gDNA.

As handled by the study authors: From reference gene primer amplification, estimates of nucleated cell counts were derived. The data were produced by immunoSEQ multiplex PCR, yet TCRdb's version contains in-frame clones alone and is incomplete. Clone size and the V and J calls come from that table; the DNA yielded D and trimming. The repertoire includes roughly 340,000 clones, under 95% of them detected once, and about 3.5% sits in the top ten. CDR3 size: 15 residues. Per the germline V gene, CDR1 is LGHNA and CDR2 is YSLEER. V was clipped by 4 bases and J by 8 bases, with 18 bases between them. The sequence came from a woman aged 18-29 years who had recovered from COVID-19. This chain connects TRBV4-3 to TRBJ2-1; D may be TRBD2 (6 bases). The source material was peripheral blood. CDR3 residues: CASSPGTSTLYEQFF. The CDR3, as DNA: TGCGCCAGCAGCCCCGGGACTTCCACGCTATATGAGCAGTTCTTC.